This TCR beta chain comes out of a study of Tregs in tolerant kidney transplant recipients. Study-wide points: Changing PCR primers prevented nucleotide comparison between some patients' samples. Findings come from small patient numbers and require larger validation.

Germline loops: CDR1 SNHLY, CDR2 FYNNEI. J gave up 5 bases and V 4 bases, and 3 bases lay outside the gene matches. CDR3 length: 15 amino acids. Sequencing used immunoSEQ multiplex PCR; TCRdb keeps in-frame clones, though not all of them. In the table there are tens of thousands of clones, approximately 94% of which are singletons. Unstimulated Tregs (CD4+CD25+CD127-) and CD4+CD25- non-Tregs were sorted from PBMCs. Turning to this clone: Its antigen is as yet unknown.

The genes are TRBV2 and TRBJ1-5; 12 bases map to TRBD1. The specimen was CD4+ T cells from blood, collected before the transplant. The receptor comes from a human donor who received a combined kidney and bone marrow transplant. The CDR3 nucleotides are TGTGCCAGCAGTGGGGGGACAGGGGGCCATCAGCCCCAGCATTTT. Its translation: CASSGGTGGHQPQHF.